The next 2 T cell receptor beta chains were all read from a single sample in a study of blood T cell repertoires in COVID-19. Repertoires were generated with immunoSEQ multiplex PCR, while TCRdb's copy carries only in-frame clones and drops some. This table holds about 300,000 clones, around nine tenths found once. Material for sequencing was PBMCs or T cells enriched from blood (not recorded which). These receptors were taken from a woman younger than 35 who had recovered from COVID-19.

CDR3 nucleotide sequence: TGCGCCAGCAGCCAAGCGCTAGGGGGCCCCTACAATGAGCAGTTCTTC. Residues: CASSQALGGPYNEQFF. The chain links TRBV4-3 to TRBJ2-1; TRBD1 aligns across 7 bases. Losses at the gene ends were 1 base for V and 2 bases for J; bases not matched to a gene: 5. CDR3 length: 16 amino acids. The V gene's germline CDR1 is LGHNA and CDR2 YSLEER.

The J gene is TRBJ1-6, the V gene TRBV6-5, with TRBD1 identical over 7 bases. The germline gives CDR1 MNHEY, CDR2 SVGAGI. V lost 2 bases and J lost 10; bases outside the gene matches: 5. This CDR3 spans 14 amino acids. The CDR3 sequence is CASSYDQGESPLHF. In DNA form, the CDR3 reads TGTGCCAGCAGTTACGATCAGGGGGAATCACCCCTCCACTTT.